This TCR beta chain was retrieved from a study of cytomegalovirus exposure and HLA in healthy donors. Profiled with immunoSEQ multiplex PCR; TCRdb holds only in-frame clones, not every one. This table holds some 120,000 clones, about nine tenths found once. Trimming removed 3 bases from V and 3 bases from J; junction bases left unmatched: 5. Germline V lookup: CDR1 SGHRS, CDR2 YFSETQ. CDR3 length equals 15 residues. The TCR comes from a man aged 25-40 years in good health and CMV-seronegative. The source material was PBMCs. The rearrangement uses TRBV5-1 and TRBJ1-4; 7 bases map to TRBD1. The CDR3 nucleotides read TGCGCCAGCAGCTCGCGGACAGGAGCTAATGAAAAACTGTTTTTT. Protein: CASSSRTGANEKLFF.